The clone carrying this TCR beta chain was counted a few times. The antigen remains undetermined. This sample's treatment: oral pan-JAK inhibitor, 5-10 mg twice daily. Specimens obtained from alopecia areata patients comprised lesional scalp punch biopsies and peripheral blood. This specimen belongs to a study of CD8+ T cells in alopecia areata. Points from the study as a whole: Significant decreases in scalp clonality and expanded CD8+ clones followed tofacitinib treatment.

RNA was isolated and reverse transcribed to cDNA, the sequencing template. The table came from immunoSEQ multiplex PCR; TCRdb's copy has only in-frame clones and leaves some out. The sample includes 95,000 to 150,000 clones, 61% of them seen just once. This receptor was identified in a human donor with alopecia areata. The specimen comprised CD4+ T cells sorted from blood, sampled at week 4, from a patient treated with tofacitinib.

CDR3 loop: CATSSSQGYNEQFF. CDR3 sequence (DNA): TGTGCCACCAGCAGCTCACAGGGATACAATGAGCAGTTCTTC. The V gene is TRBV15, the J gene TRBJ2-1; perhaps TRBD1 as D (6 bases). CDR1 is LNHNV, CDR2 YYDKDF, per germline (reference sequence). Trimming removed 3 bases at V and 4 bases at J, with 10 bases between. The CDR3 consists of 14 residues.